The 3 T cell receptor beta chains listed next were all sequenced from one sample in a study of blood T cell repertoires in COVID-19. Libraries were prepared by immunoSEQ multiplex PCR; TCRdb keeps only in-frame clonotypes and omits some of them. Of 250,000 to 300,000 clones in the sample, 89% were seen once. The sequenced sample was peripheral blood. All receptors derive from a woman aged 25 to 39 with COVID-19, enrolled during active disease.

The CDR3 nucleotides read TGCGCCAGCACCCAGGGGTACGAGCAGTACTTC. It specifies CASTQGYEQYF. This rearrangement joins TRBV10-2 to TRBJ2-7, with D possibly TRBD1 on 6 matching bases. V lost 7 bases and J lost 4, with 8 bases in between. The CDR3 spans 11 residues. Germline V gives CDR1 WSHSY, CDR2 SAAADI.

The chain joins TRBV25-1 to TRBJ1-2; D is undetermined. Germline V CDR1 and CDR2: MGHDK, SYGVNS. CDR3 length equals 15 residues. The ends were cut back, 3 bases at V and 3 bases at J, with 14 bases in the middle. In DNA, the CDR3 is TGTGCCAGCAGTGAGTTGACATCCATGGACTATGGCTACACCTTC. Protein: CASSELTSMDYGYTF.

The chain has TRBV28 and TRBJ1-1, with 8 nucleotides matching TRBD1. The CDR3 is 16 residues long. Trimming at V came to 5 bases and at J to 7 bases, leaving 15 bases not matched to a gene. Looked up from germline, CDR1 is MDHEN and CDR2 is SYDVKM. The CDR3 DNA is TGTGCCAGCAGTAACGGACAGGGAGGGAGAGCGGGTGAAGCTTTCTTT. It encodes CASSNGQGGRAGEAFF.